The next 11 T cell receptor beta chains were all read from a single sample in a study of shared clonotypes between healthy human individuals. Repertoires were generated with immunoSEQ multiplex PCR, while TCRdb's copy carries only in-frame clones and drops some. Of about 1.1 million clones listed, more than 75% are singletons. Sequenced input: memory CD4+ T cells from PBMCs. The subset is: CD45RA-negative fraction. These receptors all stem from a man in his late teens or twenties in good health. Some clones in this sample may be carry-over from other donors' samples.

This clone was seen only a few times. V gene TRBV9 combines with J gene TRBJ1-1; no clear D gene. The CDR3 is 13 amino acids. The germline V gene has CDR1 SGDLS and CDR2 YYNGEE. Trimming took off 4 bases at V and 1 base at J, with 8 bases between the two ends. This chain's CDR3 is CASSQDGNTEAFF. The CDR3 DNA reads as TGTGCCAGCAGCCAGGACGGGAACACTGAAGCTTTCTTT. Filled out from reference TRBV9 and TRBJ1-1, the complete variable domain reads DSGVTQTPKHLITATGQRVTLRCSPRSGDLSVYWYQQSLDQGLQFLIQYYNGEERAKGNILERFSAQQFPDLHSELNLSSLELGDSALYFCASSQDGNTEAFFGQGTRLTVV.

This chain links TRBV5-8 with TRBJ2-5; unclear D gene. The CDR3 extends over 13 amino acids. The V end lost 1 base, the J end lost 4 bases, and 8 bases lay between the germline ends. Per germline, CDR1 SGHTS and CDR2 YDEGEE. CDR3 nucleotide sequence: TGTGCCAGCAGCTTGTTGGGAAGAGAGACCCAGTACTTC. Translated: CASSLLGRETQYF.

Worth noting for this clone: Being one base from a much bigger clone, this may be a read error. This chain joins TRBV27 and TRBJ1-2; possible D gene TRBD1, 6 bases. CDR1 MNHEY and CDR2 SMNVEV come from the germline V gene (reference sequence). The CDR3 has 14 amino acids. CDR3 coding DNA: TGTGCCAGCAGTTTATTTTCTGGGGGCTATGGCTACGCCTTC. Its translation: CASSLFSGGYGYAF.

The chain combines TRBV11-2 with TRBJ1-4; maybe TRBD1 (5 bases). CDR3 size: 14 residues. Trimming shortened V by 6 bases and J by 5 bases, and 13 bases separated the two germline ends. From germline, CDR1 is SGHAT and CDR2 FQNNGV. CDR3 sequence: CASRQSGDNEKLFF. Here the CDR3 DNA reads TGTGCCAGCAGACAATCGGGGGACAATGAAAAACTGTTTTTT. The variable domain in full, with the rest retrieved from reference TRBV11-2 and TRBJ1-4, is EAGVAQSPRYKIIEKRQSVAFWCNPISGHATLYWYQQILGQGPKLLIQFQNNGVVDDSQLPKDRFSAERLKGVDSTLKIQPAKLEDSAVYLCASRQSGDNEKLFFGSGTQLSVL.

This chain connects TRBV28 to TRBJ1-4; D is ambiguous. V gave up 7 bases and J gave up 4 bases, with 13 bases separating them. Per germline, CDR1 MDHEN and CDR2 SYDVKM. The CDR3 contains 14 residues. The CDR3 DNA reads TGTGCCAGCAATCCCGCTCATATTAATGAAAAACTGTTTTTT. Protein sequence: CASNPAHINEKLFF.

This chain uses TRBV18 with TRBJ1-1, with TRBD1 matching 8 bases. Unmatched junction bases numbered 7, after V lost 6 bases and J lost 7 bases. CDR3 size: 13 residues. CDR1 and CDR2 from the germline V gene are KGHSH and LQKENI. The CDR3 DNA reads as TGTGCCAGCTCGCACGACAGGGGCCTTGAAGCTTTCTTT. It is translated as CASSHDRGLEAFF.

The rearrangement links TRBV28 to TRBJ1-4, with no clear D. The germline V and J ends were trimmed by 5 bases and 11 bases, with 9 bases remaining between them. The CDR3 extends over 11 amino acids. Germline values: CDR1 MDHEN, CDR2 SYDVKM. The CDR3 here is CASSLGYKLFF. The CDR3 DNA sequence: TGTGCCAGCAGTCTCGGGTACAAACTGTTTTTT.

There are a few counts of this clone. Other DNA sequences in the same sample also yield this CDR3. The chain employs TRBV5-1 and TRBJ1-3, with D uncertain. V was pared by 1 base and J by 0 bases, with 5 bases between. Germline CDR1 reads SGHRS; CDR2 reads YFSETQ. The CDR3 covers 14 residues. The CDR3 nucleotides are TGCGCCAGCAGCTTGCAAGGCTCTGGAAACACCATATATTTT. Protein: CASSLQGSGNTIYF.

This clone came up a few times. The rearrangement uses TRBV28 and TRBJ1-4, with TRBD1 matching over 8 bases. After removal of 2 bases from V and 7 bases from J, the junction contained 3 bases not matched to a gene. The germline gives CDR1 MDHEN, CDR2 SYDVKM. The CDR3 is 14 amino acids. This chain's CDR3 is CASSLGQGGEKLFF. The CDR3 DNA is TGTGCCAGCAGTTTAGGACAGGGAGGTGAAAAACTGTTTTTT. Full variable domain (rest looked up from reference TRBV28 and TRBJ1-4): DVKVTQSSRYLVKRTGEKVFLECVQDMDHENMFWYRQDPGLGLRLIYFSYDVKMKEKGDIPEGYSVSREKKERFSLILESASTNQTSMYLCASSLGQGGEKLFFGSGTQLSVL.

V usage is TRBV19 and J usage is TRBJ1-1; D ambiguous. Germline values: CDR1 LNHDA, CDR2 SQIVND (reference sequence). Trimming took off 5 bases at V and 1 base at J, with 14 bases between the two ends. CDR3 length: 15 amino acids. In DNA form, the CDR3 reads TGTGCCAGTAGTCCCGTGAGGCTTAGGAACACTGAAGCTTTCTTT. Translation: CASSPVRLRNTEAFF.

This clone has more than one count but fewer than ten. DNA for the CDR3: TGTGCCACCAGCAGAGATCGTGGCGGAATAGGCCACGAGCAGTACTTC. It yields the protein CATSRDRGGIGHEQYF. This chain uses TRBV15 with TRBJ2-7, with D hard to call. V lost 0 bases and J 5 bases, leaving 17 bases between the germline ends. CDR1 is LNHNV and CDR2 is YYDKDF in the germline V gene (reference sequence). The CDR3 contains 16 residues.